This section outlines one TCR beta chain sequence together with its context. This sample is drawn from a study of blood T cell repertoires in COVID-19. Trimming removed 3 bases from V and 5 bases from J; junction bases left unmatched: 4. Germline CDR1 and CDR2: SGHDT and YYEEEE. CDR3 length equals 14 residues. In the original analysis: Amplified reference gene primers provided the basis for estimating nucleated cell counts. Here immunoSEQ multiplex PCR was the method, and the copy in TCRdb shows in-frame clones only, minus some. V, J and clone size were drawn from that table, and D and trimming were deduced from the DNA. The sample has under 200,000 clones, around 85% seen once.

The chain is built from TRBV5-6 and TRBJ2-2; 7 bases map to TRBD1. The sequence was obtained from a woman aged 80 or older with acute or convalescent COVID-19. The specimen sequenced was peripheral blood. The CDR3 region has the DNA TGTGCCAGCAGCTCCTGGGGACAGACCGGGGAGCTGTTTTTT. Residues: CASSSWGQTGELFF. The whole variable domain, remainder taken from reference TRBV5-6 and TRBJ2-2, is DAGVTQSPTHLIKTRGQQVTLRCSPKSGHDTVSWYQQALGQGPQFIFQYYEEEERQRGNFPDRFSGHQFPNYSSELNVNALLLGDSALYLCASSSWGQTGELFFGEGSRLTVL.